The 21 T cell receptor beta chains presented below share a single source sample, sequenced in a study of blood T cells in healthy people across ages. Next came a second PCR, run for roughly 6 to 11 cycles, which used a sample-barcoded 5' primer along with a J-beta primer mix. TCRdb re-called the 5' RACE reads with MiXCR, one entry per CDR3 protein. The repertoire holds more than 650,000 distinct CDR3 sequences, with 22% as singletons. The specimen was blood. These receptors all come from an older man in good health.

This clonotype turned up a few times. The gene calls are TRBV28 and TRBJ2-7, with D perhaps TRBD2 (6 bases). CDR1 is MDHEN, CDR2 SYDVKM, per germline. The CDR3 loop spans 17 amino acids. V lost 2 bases, J lost 2 bases, and 19 bases lay in between. The CDR3 bases are TGTGCCAGCAGTTTAACGGCGGGGTCTACTTATACCTACGAGCAGTACTTC. This sequence encodes CASSLTAGSTYTYEQYF.

The chain carries TRBV20-1 and TRBJ2-5; a possible D gene is TRBD1 (6 bases). The CDR3 loop spans 12 amino acids. Germline-derived CDR1 and CDR2 are DFQATT and SNEGSKA (reference sequence). V lost 4 bases and J lost 5, with 11 bases in between. CDR3 nucleotides: TGCAGTGCTAAACAGGGCGGGGAGACCCAGTACTTC. The encoded protein is CSAKQGGETQYF.

This clonotype occurred a few times. The rearrangement joins TRBV5-1 to TRBJ2-1, with 16 bases matching TRBD2. The tail of the sequence fits TRBJ2-5 better, so the J call may be wrong. Per germline, CDR1 SGHRS and CDR2 YFSETQ. This CDR3 has 17 amino acids. The CDR3 protein is CASSSGTSGGAFETQYF. The CDR3 DNA reads as TGCGCCAGCAGCTCTGGGACTAGCGGGGGGGCGTTTGAGACCCAGTACTTC.

In this sample, this clonotype turned up a few times. V gene TRBV5-1 combines with J gene TRBJ2-4, with D possibly TRBD1 on 6 matching bases. Germline CDR1 reads SGHRS; CDR2 reads YFSETQ. The CDR3 runs to 13 residues. Trimming removed 4 bases from V and 8 bases from J, with 13 bases in between. The CDR3 loop reads CASSRKGDDIQYF. Written as DNA, the CDR3 is TGCGCCAGCAGCCGAAAGGGGGACGACATTCAGTACTTC. The full variable domain, completed using reference TRBV5-1 and TRBJ2-4, is KAGVTQTPRYLIKTRGQQVTLSCSPISGHRSVSWYQQTPGQGLQFLFEYFSETQRNKGNFPGRFSGRQFSNSRSEMNVSTLELGDSALYLCASSRKGDDIQYFGAGTRLSVL.

The chain recombines TRBV10-3 with TRBJ2-6; 7 bases agree with TRBD1. J lost 3 bases, V lost 4 bases, and 3 bases had no gene match. The CDR3 consists of 15 residues. Germline values: CDR1 ENHRY, CDR2 SYGVKD. The CDR3 is CAISATGVGANVLTF. In nucleotides, the CDR3 is TGTGCCATCAGTGCCACAGGGGTTGGGGCCAACGTCCTGACTTTC.

Concerning this clonotype itself: Germline and junction disagree at one end, which may indicate a read error. The gene calls are TRBV5-1 and TRBJ1-4; TRBD1 matches at 8 bases. The CDR3 is 15 residues long. CDR1 is SGHRS and CDR2 is YFSETQ in the germline V gene. In DNA, the CDR3 is TGCGCCAGCGGCTTACAGACAGGGGCGAGTGAAAAACTGTTTTTT. Protein product: CASGLQTGASEKLFF.

This clonotype has just a few counts. J is TRBJ2-1 and V is TRBV11-1, with TRBD2 matching 8 bases. With 5 bases clipped from V and 0 bases from J, the junction kept 6 bases outside the gene matches. The germline V gene encodes CDR1 SGHAT and CDR2 FQDESV (reference sequence). The CDR3 consists of 16 residues. The DNA of the CDR3 is TGTGCCAGCAGCCGCCGCGGGGGGAGCTCCTACAATGAGCAGTTCTTC. Its translation is CASSRRGGSSYNEQFF.

This clonotype was seen only a few times. The V gene is TRBV7-2, the J gene TRBJ2-5; the D gene is possibly TRBD2 (6 bases). V lost 6 bases, J lost 2 bases, and 16 bases lay in between. This CDR3 contains 15 residues. Germline assignment: CDR1 SGHTA and CDR2 FQGNSA. CDR3 amino acids: CASSPIGLIQETQYF. In DNA, the CDR3 is TGTGCCAGCAGTCCTATCGGACTAATACAAGAGACCCAGTACTTC.

This clonotype was observed a few times. The chain uses TRBV5-1 and TRBJ1-2; D gene ambiguous. This CDR3 region has 14 residues. Germline V gene data show CDR1 as SGHRS and CDR2 as YFSETQ. V gave up 0 bases and J gave up 0 bases, with 6 bases separating them. The CDR3 sequence: CASSLEAPNYGYTF. The CDR3, as DNA: TGCGCCAGCAGCTTGGAGGCGCCTAACTATGGCTACACCTTC. Using reference TRBV5-1 and TRBJ1-2 for the parts outside the CDR3, the full variable domain is KAGVTQTPRYLIKTRGQQVTLSCSPISGHRSVSWYQQTPGQGLQFLFEYFSETQRNKGNFPGRFSGRQFSNSRSEMNVSTLELGDSALYLCASSLEAPNYGYTFGSGTRLTVV.

This clonotype occurred a few times. This rearrangement joins TRBV6-5 to TRBJ2-3; 8 positions agree with TRBD1. Losses at the gene ends were 2 bases for V and 5 bases for J; bases not matched to a gene: 12. Germline assignment: CDR1 MNHEY and CDR2 SVGAGI. This CDR3 is built from 17 residues. The CDR3 here is CASSYPGQGRAKDTQYF. The CDR3 DNA reads TGTGCCAGCAGTTACCCCGGACAGGGACGAGCGAAAGATACGCAGTATTTT.

At least ten counts were recorded for this clonotype. V and J are TRBV4-3 and TRBJ1-2; D perhaps matches TRBD1 (5 bases). The CDR3 has 13 amino acids. The germline CDR1 and CDR2 sequences are LGHNA and YSLEER. V dropped 1 base and J dropped 6 bases, with 9 bases sitting between them. Here the CDR3 DNA reads TGCGCCAGCAGCCAAGTTGGAGGGGATGGCTACACCTTC. Translated: CASSQVGGDGYTF.

This chain joins TRBV23-1 and TRBJ1-1; no clear D gene. TRBV23-1 is annotated as an ORF whose role is uncertain. There are 14 residues in the CDR3. V lost 6 bases and J 4 bases, leaving 15 bases between the germline ends. Here the CDR3 reads CASSPPPGRTEAFF. In DNA, the CDR3 is TGCGCCAGCAGCCCCCCGCCCGGTCGCACTGAAGCTTTCTTT.

The chain employs TRBV6-5 and TRBJ2-7; D remains ambiguous. V shed 8 bases and J shed 2 bases, with 10 bases lying between them. The CDR3 sequence is 12 residues long. Germline V lookup: CDR1 MNHEY, CDR2 SVGAGI. The CDR3 sequence: CASQDVTYEQYF. CDR3 nucleotide sequence: TGTGCCAGCCAGGACGTTACCTACGAGCAGTACTTC.

The chain couples TRBV5-1 to TRBJ2-3; 10 bases line up with TRBD2. Germline V CDR1 and CDR2: SGHRS, YFSETQ. CDR3 size: 14 residues. J was trimmed by 6 bases and V by 5 bases; bases with no gene match: 6. The chain's CDR3 is CASSPTSGLDTQYF. Written as DNA, the CDR3 is TGCGCCAGCAGTCCGACTAGCGGGCTGGATACGCAGTATTTT.

The J gene is TRBJ1-1, the V gene TRBV18; tentatively, D is TRBD1 (6 bases). The V end was cut by 0 bases, the J end by 4 bases, with 12 bases between. The CDR3 is 15 amino acids. Per germline, CDR1 KGHSH and CDR2 LQKENI. The CDR3 DNA reads TGTGCCAGCTCACCACCCGTGCGGGGGCTCACTGAAGCTTTCTTT. Its protein product is CASSPPVRGLTEAFF.

The rearrangement joins TRBV29-1 to TRBJ1-2; TRBD1 matches at 10 bases. CDR3 length equals 14 residues. Germline V gene lookup returns CDR1 SQVTM and CDR2 ANQGSEA. V was clipped by 4 bases and J by 0 bases; unmatched bases: 2. In DNA form, the CDR3 reads TGCAGCGTTGGACAGGGGGCGGCTAACTATGGCTACACCTTC. Its protein is CSVGQGAANYGYTF.

The table lists this clonotype with many counts. The V and J genes are TRBV6-6 and TRBJ2-1, with D uncertain. Germline values: CDR1 MNHNY, CDR2 SVGAGI (reference sequence). Trimming removed 8 bases from V and 6 bases from J, with 14 bases in between. The CDR3 runs 13 residues. The CDR3 reads CASDGQLANEQFF. DNA of the CDR3: TGTGCCAGCGATGGGCAGCTCGCCAATGAGCAGTTCTTC.

This clonotype was recorded a few times. V is TRBV5-1 and J is TRBJ2-2; tentatively, D is TRBD1 (7 bases). V was clipped by 7 bases and J by 4 bases, with 14 bases between them. Germline CDR1 SGHRS, CDR2 YFSETQ. The CDR3 extends over 14 amino acids. The CDR3 reads CASGGGGITGELFF. CDR3 nucleotides: TGCGCCAGCGGTGGAGGGGGCATCACCGGGGAGCTGTTTTTT.

This sequence joins TRBV5-1 and TRBJ2-3, with 10 positions matching TRBD2. CDR3 size: 16 residues. CDR1 is SGHRS and CDR2 is YFSETQ in the germline V gene. V was clipped by 4 bases and J by 4 bases; unmatched bases: 9. The CDR3 is CASSPRTSGLPDTQYF. CDR3 nucleotide sequence: TGCGCCAGCAGCCCTCGGACTAGCGGCCTCCCAGATACGCAGTATTTT.

This clonotype was counted only a few times. The chain couples TRBV18 to TRBJ2-2; perhaps TRBD1 as D (5 bases). The CDR3 has 14 residues. Trimming left V 3 bases short and J 1 base short, with 6 bases between. The germline CDR1 and CDR2 sequences are KGHSH and LQKENI. The CDR3 DNA sequence: TGTGCCAGCTCACCGCAGGGGAACACCGGGGAGCTGTTTTTT. This encodes CASSPQGNTGELFF.

The chain has TRBV11-1 and TRBJ2-1; TRBD2 matches 8 bases. From germline, CDR1 is SGHAT and CDR2 FQDESV (reference sequence). The V and J ends lost 1 base and 8 bases, in that order; junction bases with no gene match: 7. The CDR3 loop spans 15 amino acids. CDR3 loop: CASSLGTSRVYEQFF. In nucleotides, the CDR3 is TGTGCCAGCAGCTTAGGGACTAGCCGGGTGTATGAGCAGTTCTTC.